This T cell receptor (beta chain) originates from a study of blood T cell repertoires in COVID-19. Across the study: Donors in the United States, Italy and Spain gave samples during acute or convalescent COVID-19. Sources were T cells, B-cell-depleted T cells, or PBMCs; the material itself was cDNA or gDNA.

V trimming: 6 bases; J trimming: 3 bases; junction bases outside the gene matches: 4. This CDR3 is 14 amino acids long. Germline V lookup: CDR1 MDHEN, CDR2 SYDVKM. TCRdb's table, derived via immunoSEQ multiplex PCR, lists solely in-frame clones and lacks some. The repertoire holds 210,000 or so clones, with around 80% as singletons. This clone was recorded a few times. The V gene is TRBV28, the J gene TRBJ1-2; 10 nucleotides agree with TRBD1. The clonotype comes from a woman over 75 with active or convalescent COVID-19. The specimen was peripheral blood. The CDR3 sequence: CASSKGQGHYGYTF. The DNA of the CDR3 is TGTGCCAGCAGCAAGGGACAGGGGCACTATGGCTACACCTTC.